The present TCR beta chain was sequenced within a study of beta chain features in type 1 diabetes. Sequenced material consisted of expressed TCRB transcripts (all of the isolated RNA was reverse transcribed). Libraries were prepared by immunoSEQ multiplex PCR; TCRdb keeps only in-frame clonotypes and omits some of them. The sample shows hundreds of thousands of clones, around 15% of them seen only once. The study's findings and limits: In every one of the four CD4+ subsets, TCRB CDR3s were moderately but significantly shorter in Type 1 diabetes patients.

Germline assignment: CDR1 LNHNV and CDR2 YYDKDF (reference sequence). The CDR3 is 19 residues long. The trim removed 2 bases at V and 0 bases at J, leaving 11 bases unmatched. This clone was recorded a few times. Its matching antigen is unknown. Populations isolated by sorting all had purity greater than 95%. The clonotype originates from a man aged 18 to 30 with type 1 diabetes. The V and J genes are TRBV15 and TRBJ2-1; 9 bases fit TRBD2. The sample taken for sequencing was naive CD4+ T cells from blood. CDR3 sequence reads: CATSRRRAGGPSSYNEQFF. DNA for the CDR3: TGTGCCACCAGCAGAAGGAGAGCGGGGGGACCTAGCTCCTACAATGAGCAGTTCTTC.